These 21 T cell receptor beta chains were all obtained from the same sample, sequenced in a study of blood T cell repertoires in COVID-19. Only in-frame clones appear in the TCRdb table, and some are missing; sequencing was by immunoSEQ multiplex PCR. The sample records a few hundred thousand clones, 87% being singletons. Sequencing used PBMCs or T cells enriched from blood (not recorded which). The receptors were gathered from a woman in her thirties who had recovered from COVID-19.

This clone was picked up a small number of times. The V and J genes are TRBV12-5 and TRBJ1-5; D gene uncertain. With 9 bases removed from V and 2 bases from J, the gap between germline ends came to 11 bases. The CDR3 length is 13 residues. The germline CDR1 and CDR2 sequences are LGHNT and FRNRAP. For the CDR3, the DNA is TGTGCTAGCCATTACGGGGGCAATCAGCCCCAGCATTTT. Translated, it gives CASHYGGNQPQHF.

J is TRBJ2-1 and V is TRBV7-9, with TRBD1 identical over 8 bases. The CDR3 is made up of 15 amino acids. The V segment lost 3 bases and the J segment 1 base; nucleotides outside the gene matches: 2. Germline assignment: CDR1 SEHNR and CDR2 FQNEAQ (reference sequence). CDR3 region: CASSFWTGSYNEQFF. CDR3 DNA sequence: TGTGCCAGCAGCTTTTGGACAGGGTCCTACAATGAGCAGTTCTTC. The entire variable domain, with the rest obtained from reference TRBV7-9 and TRBJ2-1, is as follows: DTGVSQNPRHKITKRGQNVTFRCDPISEHNRLYWYRQTLGQGPEFLTYFQNEAQLEKSRLLSDRFSAERPKGSFSTLEIQRTEQGDSAMYLCASSFWTGSYNEQFFGPGTRLTVL.

The chain couples TRBV29-1 to TRBJ1-5; TRBD1 might be the D (6 bases). V dropped 6 bases and J dropped 2 bases, with 14 bases sitting between them. The V gene's germline CDR1 is SQVTM and CDR2 ANQGSEA. CDR3 length: 14 residues. As DNA, the CDR3 is TGCAGCGTCCGATACCCAGGGGGCAATCAGCCCCAGCATTTT. This sequence encodes CSVRYPGGNQPQHF.

The genes are TRBV4-3 and TRBJ1-2, with D unresolved. Trimming stripped 3 bases from V and 0 bases from J, with 8 bases between. Germline values: CDR1 LGHNA, CDR2 YSLEER. CDR3 size: 14 residues. The CDR3 region is CASSQRLTNYGYTF. DNA for the CDR3: TGCGCCAGCAGCCAGAGATTGACTAACTATGGCTACACCTTC.

The gene calls are TRBV19 and TRBJ1-2; 10 bases are shared with TRBD1. Losses at the gene ends were 5 bases for V and 4 bases for J; bases not matched to a gene: 4. This CDR3 is 14 amino acids long. The V gene's germline CDR1 is LNHDA and CDR2 SQIVND (reference sequence). CDR3 region: CASSEGQGTYGYTF. The CDR3 DNA follows: TGTGCCAGTAGTGAGGGACAGGGGACCTATGGCTACACCTTC.

This clone was recorded a few times. The junction shows a germline mismatch at one end, possibly a read error. The gene calls are TRBV2 and TRBJ2-5, with 16 bases that match TRBD2. CDR3 length: 16 residues. CDR1 and CDR2 from the germline V gene are SNHLY and FYNNEI. Written as DNA, the CDR3 is TGTGCCAGCAGACAACAGCCAGGGACTAGCGGGGGGGCGAAAGACTTC. Its protein product is CASRQQPGTSGGAKDF.

The rearrangement uses TRBV9 and TRBJ2-6; maybe TRBD1 (5 bases). The CDR3 contains 15 residues. The V end lost 7 bases, the J end lost 1 base, and 12 bases lay between the germline ends. Per germline, CDR1 SGDLS and CDR2 YYNGEE. DNA for the CDR3: TGTGCCAGCGGCCGACAGCCGTCTGGGGCCAACGTCCTGACTTTC. Amino acid sequence: CASGRQPSGANVLTF.

This clone was counted only a few times. The chain couples TRBV30 to TRBJ1-2; 8 bases are shared with TRBD1. Trimming at V came to 4 bases and at J to 0 bases, leaving 7 bases not matched to a gene. This CDR3 comprises 15 residues. CDR1 GTSNPN and CDR2 SVGIG come from the germline V gene (reference sequence). The CDR3, as DNA: TGTGCCTGGACCGGCTGGACAGGGTCTAACTATGGCTACACCTTC. Its translation is CAWTGWTGSNYGYTF.

About this clone: At one end the junction does not follow the germline gene, possibly because of a read error. This chain links TRBV7-7 with TRBJ2-7; TRBD1 aligns across 8 bases. CDR3 size: 16 residues. Germline V gives CDR1 SSHAT, CDR2 FNYEAQ (reference sequence). The CDR3 bases are TGTGCTAGCAGCTTAGTGGCAGGGGGCGACTTGTACGAGCAGTACTTC. Amino acid sequence: CASSLVAGGDLYEQYF. Drawing the rest from reference TRBV7-7 and TRBJ2-7, the complete variable domain is GAGVSQSPRYKVTKRGQDVTLRCDPISSHATLYWYQQALGQGPEFLTYFNYEAQPDKSGLPSDRFSAERPEGSISTLTIQRTEQRDSAMYRCASSLVAGGDLYEQYFGPGTRLTVT.

A single count supports this clone. This chain connects TRBV30 to TRBJ1-2; D perhaps matches TRBD1 (5 bases). The germline V and J ends were trimmed by 4 bases and 2 bases, with 11 bases remaining between them. CDR1 and CDR2 from the germline V gene are GTSNPN and SVGIG (reference sequence). The CDR3 is 13 residues long. The CDR3 loop is CAWKPGGNYGYTF. The CDR3, as DNA: TGTGCCTGGAAACCGGGGGGGAACTATGGCTACACCTTC.

The chain uses TRBV7-9 and TRBJ1-2; D is undetermined. This CDR3 is 13 amino acids long. The V and J ends lost 6 bases and 3 bases respectively, with 11 bases between them. The germline V gene has CDR1 SEHNR and CDR2 FQNEAQ (reference sequence). Here the CDR3 reads CASSPRDYYGYTF. The CDR3 nucleotides are TGTGCCAGCAGTCCCAGAGACTACTATGGCTACACCTTC.

The gene calls are TRBV3-1 (or the pseudogene TRBV3-2) and TRBJ1-2; TRBD1 might be the D (5 bases). Trimming pared 5 bases from V and 4 bases from J, leaving 17 bases between. This CDR3 spans 15 amino acids. The germline CDR1 and CDR2 sequences are LGHDT and YNNKEL (reference sequence). The CDR3 bases are TGTGCCAGCAGCGTAACGCCCCAGGGTGGCTATGGCTACACCTTC. It yields the protein CASSVTPQGGYGYTF.

This chain connects TRBV19 to TRBJ1-1; 10 nucleotides line up with TRBD1. The CDR3 covers 19 residues. Per the germline V gene, CDR1 is LNHDA and CDR2 is SQIVND (reference sequence). With V trimmed by 5 bases and J by 0 bases, 15 bases remained unmatched. CDR3 DNA sequence: TGTGCCAGTAGTCCTAGATACAACGACAGGGGGCGGGTGAACACTGAAGCTTTCTTT. Translating gives CASSPRYNDRGRVNTEAFF. The full variable domain, completed using reference TRBV19 and TRBJ1-1, is DGGITQSPKYLFRKEGQNVTLSCEQNLNHDAMYWYRQDPGQGLRLIYYSQIVNDFQKGDIAEGYSVSREKKESFPLTVTSAQKNPTAFYLCASSPRYNDRGRVNTEAFFGQGTRLTVV.

This chain uses TRBV29-1 with TRBJ1-1, with D unclear. The CDR3 is made up of 11 amino acids. V lost 1 base to trimming and J lost 4 bases, with 4 bases between them. Per germline, CDR1 SQVTM and CDR2 ANQGSEA. The DNA for the CDR3 is TGCAGCGTTGAAGTCTCCACTGAAGCTTTCTTT. It specifies CSVEVSTEAFF.

The V and J genes are TRBV9 and TRBJ2-7; D may be TRBD2 (6 bases). The CDR3 covers 13 residues. V was clipped by 3 bases and J by 5 bases, with 12 bases between them. Looked up from germline, CDR1 is SGDLS and CDR2 is YYNGEE. CDR3 nucleotides: TGTGCCAGCAGCGCCACGGGCGGGGACGAGCAGTACTTC. Translated, it gives CASSATGGDEQYF.

The rearrangement uses TRBV7-2 and TRBJ1-2; TRBD1 aligns across 12 bases. The CDR3 contains 15 residues. V lost 5 bases to trimming and J lost 3 bases; unmatched junction nucleotides: 4. Germline-derived CDR1 and CDR2 are SGHTA and FQGNSA. This chain's CDR3 is CASSRGTGGYYGYTF. CDR3 sequence (DNA): TGTGCCAGCAGCCGCGGGACAGGGGGCTACTATGGCTACACCTTC.

The V and J genes are TRBV13 and TRBJ2-1, with D possibly being TRBD2 (5 bases). The CDR3 is 13 amino acids. Germline V gene sequence: CDR1 PRHDT, CDR2 FYEKMQ (reference sequence). V lost 3 bases to trimming and J lost 3 bases, with 6 bases between them. CDR3 region: CASSFRDYNEQFF. The CDR3 DNA reads as TGTGCCAGCAGCTTTCGGGACTACAATGAGCAGTTCTTC. The whole variable domain, filled in from reference TRBV13 and TRBJ2-1, reads AAGVIQSPRHLIKEKRETATLKCYPIPRHDTVYWYQQGPGQDPQFLISFYEKMQSDKGSIPDRFSAQQFSDYHSELNMSSLELGDSALYFCASSFRDYNEQFFGPGTRLTVL.

This chain links TRBV5-1 with TRBJ2-6; D may be TRBD1 (6 bases). The CDR3 has 15 amino acids. Trimming took 4 bases from V and 2 from J, leaving 10 bases between them. From germline, CDR1 is SGHRS and CDR2 YFSETQ. The CDR3 region has the DNA TGCGCCAGCAGCGCAGGGGACGCTGGGGCCAACGTCCTGACTTTC. Residues: CASSAGDAGANVLTF. Variable domain in full (rest from reference TRBV5-1 and TRBJ2-6): KAGVTQTPRYLIKTRGQQVTLSCSPISGHRSVSWYQQTPGQGLQFLFEYFSETQRNKGNFPGRFSGRQFSNSRSEMNVSTLELGDSALYLCASSAGDAGANVLTFGAGSRLTVL.

This clone was detected only a few times. V gene TRBV5-1 combines with J gene TRBJ1-1; 8 bases match TRBD1. The V gene's germline CDR1 is SGHRS and CDR2 YFSETQ. Trimming at V came to 3 bases and at J to 6 bases, leaving 1 base not matched to a gene. CDR3 length: 12 amino acids. The CDR3 loop is CASSSQGAEAFF. CDR3 nucleotide sequence: TGCGCCAGCAGCTCACAGGGGGCTGAAGCTTTCTTT.

The CDR3 loop reads CSVGKSRLAGAHNEQFF. Written as DNA, the CDR3 is TGCAGCGTTGGGAAGAGCCGACTAGCGGGGGCGCACAATGAGCAGTTCTTC. The chain has TRBV29-1 and TRBJ2-1; 12 positions match TRBD2. Germline V CDR1 and CDR2: SQVTM, ANQGSEA. With 4 bases clipped from V and 5 bases from J, the junction kept 12 bases outside the gene matches. CDR3 length: 17 residues.

The V call is TRBV9, the J call TRBJ2-2, with D perhaps matching TRBD1 (6 bases). The CDR3 has 12 residues. Per germline, CDR1 SGDLS and CDR2 YYNGEE. V was shortened by 4 bases and J by 8 bases, with 9 bases between the two germline ends. In nucleotides, the CDR3 is TGTGCCAGCAGCCCCCAGGGGGGGGAGCTGTTTTTT. Its protein is CASSPQGGELFF.